These 15 T cell receptor beta chains were all obtained from the same sample, sequenced in a study of identical twins. TCRdb ran MiXCR on the 5' RACE reads and lists one entry per CDR3 protein. The sample includes 350,000 or so distinct CDR3 sequences, around 9% of them seen just once. Source material: naive T cells sorted from blood. Receptor source: a woman between 45 and 60 years old in good health.

The rearrangement links TRBV19 to TRBJ2-5; TRBD1 matches at 7 bases. Unmatched junction bases numbered 8, after V lost 3 bases and J lost 7 bases. The CDR3 covers 14 residues. Per germline, CDR1 LNHDA and CDR2 SQIVND (reference sequence). This CDR3 reads CASSITTGLGTQYF. The CDR3 DNA is TGTGCCAGTAGTATTACGACAGGGCTGGGGACCCAGTACTTC. The complete variable domain, with remaining parts taken from reference TRBV19 and TRBJ2-5, reads DGGITQSPKYLFRKEGQNVTLSCEQNLNHDAMYWYRQDPGQGLRLIYYSQIVNDFQKGDIAEGYSVSREKKESFPLTVTSAQKNPTAFYLCASSITTGLGTQYFGPGTRLLVL.

This clonotype was counted only a few times. The chain is built from TRBV12-3 or TRBV12-4 and TRBJ1-1; 9 bases align to TRBD1. The junction had 12 bases not matched to a gene; V was cut back by 6 bases and J by 7 bases. The CDR3 covers 15 residues. The CDR3 DNA is TGTGCCAGCAGGACGACAGGGGGGTATTGGGGTGAAGCTTTCTTT. Translating it yields CASRTTGGYWGEAFF.

In this sample, this clonotype turned up a few times. CDR3 DNA: TGCAGTGCTAGAGATGTTGGGGTACATGGCTACACCTTC. Translating it yields CSARDVGVHGYTF. The rearrangement uses TRBV20-1 and TRBJ1-2; D gene uncertain. Germline CDR1 reads DFQATT; CDR2 reads SNEGSKA (reference sequence). Trimming took off 0 bases at V and 6 bases at J, with 11 bases between the two ends. The CDR3 contains 13 residues.

This chain joins TRBV12-3 or TRBV12-4 and TRBJ1-2, with a weak D call TRBD1 (6 bases). Trimming removed 10 bases from V and 3 bases from J, with 9 bases in between. The CDR3 is 11 residues long. As DNA, the CDR3 is TGTGCCAACAGGGTGGACTATGGCTACACCTTC. As protein: CANRVDYGYTF.

The chain carries TRBV24-1 and TRBJ2-7; 8 bases match TRBD1. CDR1 is KGHDR, CDR2 SFDVKD, per germline. The V segment lost 4 bases and the J segment 5 bases; nucleotides outside the gene matches: 6. The CDR3 covers 14 residues. The CDR3 spells CATSDPGRGHEQYF. CDR3 DNA: TGTGCCACCAGTGACCCCGGCAGGGGGCACGAGCAGTACTTC.

The rearrangement joins TRBV10-3 to TRBJ2-3, with a weak D call TRBD2 (6 bases). Trimming took off 7 bases at V and 0 bases at J, with 8 bases between the two ends. The length of the CDR3 is 13 residues. Germline V gene sequence: CDR1 ENHRY, CDR2 SYGVKD. The CDR3 nucleotides are TGTGCCATCATGGCGGGGAGCACAGATACGCAGTATTTT. Its translation: CAIMAGSTDTQYF.

V gene TRBV30 combines with J gene TRBJ2-5; D perhaps matches TRBD1 (5 bases). Per germline, CDR1 GTSNPN and CDR2 SVGIG (reference sequence). Trimming removed 2 bases at V and 2 bases at J, with 6 bases between. CDR3 size: 12 residues. The CDR3 reads CAWSKGQETQYF. DNA of the CDR3: TGTGCCTGGAGTAAGGGGCAAGAGACCCAGTACTTC.

This clonotype was seen only a few times. The chain combines TRBV23-1 with TRBJ2-7, with D possibly matching TRBD1 (6 bases). TRBV23-1 is designated an ORF whose function remains uncertain. The CDR3 has 17 amino acids. The germline V and J ends were trimmed by 0 bases and 2 bases, with 17 bases remaining between them. The CDR3 nucleotides read TGCGCCAGCAGTCAATCTTGGCCGGGACAAAGAACCTACGAGCAGTACGTC. This gives the protein CASSQSWPGQRTYEQYV.

This clonotype has just a few counts. The chain is built from TRBV20-1 and TRBJ2-7; TRBD2 matches at 10 bases. This CDR3 region has 15 residues. Trimming at V came to 6 bases and at J to 2 bases, leaving 10 bases not matched to a gene. The germline V gene has CDR1 DFQATT and CDR2 SNEGSKA (reference sequence). CDR3 residues: CSARGASGSPYEQYV. The CDR3 region has the DNA TGCAGTGCCAGGGGCGCTAGCGGGAGCCCCTACGAGCAGTACGTC.

There are a few counts of this clonotype. V and J are TRBV9 and TRBJ1-6; D is ambiguous. The CDR3 loop spans 16 amino acids. Germline V lookup: CDR1 SGDLS, CDR2 YYNGEE. With 0 bases removed from V and 0 bases from J, the gap between germline ends came to 7 bases. In nucleotides, the CDR3 is TGTGCCAGCAGCGTAGCCAGAAGCTCCTATAATTCACCCCTCCACTTT. Protein: CASSVARSSYNSPLHF. The whole variable domain, remainder taken from reference TRBV9 and TRBJ1-6, is DSGVTQTPKHLITATGQRVTLRCSPRSGDLSVYWYQQSLDQGLQFLIQYYNGEERAKGNILERFSAQQFPDLHSELNLSSLELGDSALYFCASSVARSSYNSPLHFGNGTRLTVT.

The rearrangement uses TRBV7-2 and TRBJ2-2; TRBD2 matches 9 bases. Germline CDR1 SGHTA, CDR2 FQGNSA. Losses at the gene ends were 2 bases for V and 4 bases for J; bases not matched to a gene: 8. This CDR3 spans 17 amino acids. The CDR3 DNA is TGTGCCAGCAGCTTATTAAGCGGGAGGATGAGCACCGGGGAGCTGTTTTTT. Protein product: CASSLLSGRMSTGELFF.

This rearrangement joins TRBV10-3 to TRBJ2-1; 7 bases map to TRBD2. CDR3 length: 16 residues. CDR1 ENHRY and CDR2 SYGVKD come from the germline V gene. Trimming at V came to 6 bases and at J to 6 bases, leaving 14 bases not matched to a gene. CDR3 bases: TGTGCCATCAGCCTTCGGGGGGTGGGGAGACCCAATGAGCAGTTCTTC. It encodes CAISLRGVGRPNEQFF.

Only a few counts were recorded for this clonotype. This rearrangement joins TRBV4-1 to TRBJ2-1; D remains unclear. This CDR3 spans 15 amino acids. Looked up from germline, CDR1 is MGHRA and CDR2 is YSYEKL. V was pared by 1 base and J by 8 bases, with 15 bases between. The CDR3 loop reads CASSQVPRTVDEQFF. The CDR3 DNA reads TGCGCCAGCAGCCAAGTACCCAGAACGGTGGATGAGCAGTTCTTC.

The CDR3 sequence is CATSPPQENEQFF. Written as DNA, the CDR3 is TGTGCCACCAGCCCTCCCCAGGAGAATGAGCAGTTCTTC. V gene TRBV15 combines with J gene TRBJ2-1; D is undetermined. V dropped 5 bases and J dropped 7 bases, with 12 bases sitting between them. The CDR3 runs 13 residues. CDR1 is LNHNV and CDR2 is YYDKDF in the germline V gene (reference sequence). Combining the CDR3 with reference TRBV15 and TRBJ2-1 gives the whole variable domain DAMVIQNPRYQVTQFGKPVTLSCSQTLNHNVMYWYQQKSSQAPKLLFHYYDKDFNNEADTPDNFQSRRPNTSFCFLDIRSPGLGDTAMYLCATSPPQENEQFFGPGTRLTVL.

This clonotype was detected many times. The chain employs TRBV12-3 or TRBV12-4 and TRBJ2-7; tentatively, D is TRBD1 (5 bases). V lost 0 bases to trimming and J lost 2 bases, with 5 bases between them. CDR3 length: 13 amino acids. The CDR3 DNA reads TGTGCCAGCAGTTTAGCAGGGGCCTACGAGCAGTACGTC. Translated, it gives CASSLAGAYEQYV.